Shown below are 24 T cell receptor beta chains from a single sample sequenced in a study of blood T cells in healthy people across ages. Primed by a sample-barcoded 5' primer and a J-beta primer mix, a second PCR proceeded for 7 to 11 cycles. One entry per CDR3 protein, called by TCRdb with MiXCR from the 5' RACE reads. Of 700,000 to 850,000 distinct CDR3 sequences in the sample, about 37% were seen once. The source material was blood. These receptors all come from a man aged 18 to 35 in good health.

The chain links TRBV20-1 to TRBJ2-4; 8 bases line up with TRBD1. Germline assignment: CDR1 DFQATT and CDR2 SNEGSKA (reference sequence). Trimming cost V 2 bases and J 3 bases; bases outside gene matches: 15. The CDR3 contains 18 residues. The CDR3 DNA reads as TGCAGTGCTAGAAACCCGGCAGGGGGCGGTGGGGGCAAAAACATTCAGTACTTC. Residues: CSARNPAGGGGGKNIQYF.

The chain has TRBV27 and TRBJ2-5; 8 positions agree with TRBD2. V lost 5 bases and J lost 11; bases outside the gene matches: 13. The CDR3 is made up of 14 amino acids. Germline lookup yields CDR1 MNHEY and CDR2 SMNVEV (reference sequence). The CDR3 region has the DNA TGTGCCAGCAGTAGACTAGCGAGTCACAATGAGCAGTACTTC. Its translation is CASSRLASHNEQYF.

This chain joins TRBV6-2 or TRBV6-3 and TRBJ1-1; D remains ambiguous. Trimming cost V 10 bases and J 3 bases, with 15 bases left between them. CDR3 length equals 13 residues. Germline CDR1 is MNHEY and CDR2 is SVGEGT. The CDR3 nucleotides read TGTGCCATTAAGAGGGATACGTACACTGAAGCTTTCTTT. Amino acids: CAIKRDTYTEAFF.

The chain combines TRBV12-3 or TRBV12-4 with TRBJ2-3; D might be TRBD1 (5 bases). The CDR3 is 15 residues long. Trimming pared 3 bases from V and 0 bases from J, leaving 10 bases between. As DNA, the CDR3 is TGTGCCAGCAGTTTGACAGACACTAGCACAGATACGCAGTATTTT. Its translation: CASSLTDTSTDTQYF.

The sample holds many counts of this clonotype. The chain is built from TRBV12-3 or TRBV12-4 and TRBJ2-1, with unresolved D. This CDR3 is built from 11 residues. The ends were cut back, 8 bases at V and 13 bases at J, with 15 bases in the middle. The CDR3 coding sequence is TGTGCCAGCGGCGCCCCCGCAAAACAGTTCTTC. Protein: CASGAPAKQFF.

This clonotype was counted at least ten times. V and J are TRBV12-3 or TRBV12-4 and TRBJ2-7; D not resolved. This CDR3 has 12 amino acids. V was pared by 1 base and J by 4 bases, with 5 bases between. The CDR3 nucleotides read TGTGCCAGCAGTTTAGGGCAGTACGAGCAGTACTTC. Encoded protein: CASSLGQYEQYF.

This clonotype was seen at least ten times. Here the CDR3 reads CASGGYAYEQYF. The DNA of the CDR3 is TGTGCCAGCGGCGGGTACGCCTACGAGCAGTACTTC. This rearrangement joins TRBV2 to TRBJ2-7; tentatively, D is TRBD2 (5 bases). The V gene's germline CDR1 is SNHLY and CDR2 FYNNEI. This CDR3 is built from 12 residues. Trimming cost V 8 bases and J 2 bases, with 10 bases left between them.

This clonotype was picked up a small number of times. The gene calls are TRBV5-1 and TRBJ1-6, with a possible D match to TRBD1 (5 bases). Between the trimmed V and J ends, which lost 1 base and 0 bases, there was a span of 11 bases. Germline loops: CDR1 SGHRS, CDR2 YFSETQ. This CDR3 spans 17 amino acids. This CDR3 reads CASSLRWGDSYNSPLHF. The CDR3 coding sequence is TGCGCCAGCAGCTTGCGATGGGGGGACTCCTATAATTCACCCCTCCACTTT.

The chain links TRBV10-3 to TRBJ1-2; no clear D gene. CDR3 length: 14 amino acids. V lost 3 bases, J lost 6 bases, and 14 bases lay in between. Germline CDR1 ENHRY, CDR2 SYGVKD. In nucleotides, the CDR3 is TGTGCCATCAGTGAAGAAACATTTTCTCATGGCTACACCTTC. Translated: CAISEETFSHGYTF.

The chain has TRBV6-6 and TRBJ2-7; 12 bases are a match to TRBD1. Matching the DNA end better, TRBJ2-5 makes the J call doubtful. This CDR3 spans 17 amino acids. Germline-derived CDR1 and CDR2 are MNHNY and SVGAGI (reference sequence). CDR3 loop: CASSSYGTGGPQETQYF. CDR3 DNA: TGTGCCAGCAGTTCCTACGGGACAGGGGGCCCCCAAGAGACCCAGTACTTC.

The chain uses TRBV18 and TRBJ2-1, with D possibly being TRBD1 (6 bases). The CDR3 is 16 residues long. Between the trimmed V and J ends, which lost 2 bases and 7 bases, there was a span of 18 bases. Germline V gene data show CDR1 as KGHSH and CDR2 as LQKENI. The CDR3 loop reads CASSPRQQGMTNEQFF. The CDR3 DNA follows: TGTGCCAGCTCACCAAGGCAACAGGGTATGACAAATGAGCAGTTCTTC.

The chain carries TRBV18 and TRBJ2-3; 9 bases match TRBD2. Germline trimming cut 3 bases from V and 1 base from J; bases unmatched to any gene: 2. Germline CDR1 KGHSH, CDR2 LQKENI. This CDR3 is built from 15 residues. The CDR3 sequence is CASSPWTSGTDTQYF. The CDR3 DNA is TGTGCCAGCTCACCTTGGACTAGCGGCACAGATACGCAGTATTTT.

In the case of this clonotype: This may be a read error: a much more frequent sequence differs by one nucleotide. The conserved closing phenylalanine or tryptophan is absent in this CDR3, likely reflecting a read error. The V gene is TRBV12-3 or TRBV12-4, the J gene TRBJ2-1, with TRBD1 identical over 7 bases. V was pared by 1 base and J by 4 bases, with 1 base of the junction left unmatched. The CDR3 consists of 14 residues. The CDR3 protein is CASSLGDSYNEQFL. The CDR3 DNA reads as TGTGCCAGCAGTTTAGGGGACAGTTACAATGAGCAGTTCCTC.

As concerns this clonotype: At one end, the junction sequence differs from germline, possibly due to a read error. The chain combines TRBV6-6 with TRBJ2-4, with D possibly being TRBD2 (5 bases). The V gene's germline CDR1 is MNHNY and CDR2 SVGAGI (reference sequence). This CDR3 contains 15 residues. CDR3 DNA: TGTGCCAGCAGTGATTCAACCCTAGCCAAAAGCATTCAGTACTTC. Translation gives CASSDSTLAKSIQYF.

This chain uses TRBV4-2 with TRBJ2-3; possibly TRBD2 for D (5 bases). V was cut by 0 bases and J by 0 bases, with 13 bases left in between. This CDR3 comprises 17 residues. CDR1 and CDR2 (germline): LGHNA, YNFKEQ. The CDR3 DNA is TGTGCCAGCAGCCAAGATCTAAGCGGCCCTAGCACAGATACGCAGTATTTT. Protein sequence: CASSQDLSGPSTDTQYF.

This clonotype was counted a few times. The chain employs TRBV12-5 and TRBJ2-1; D may be TRBD1 (5 bases). The germline CDR1 and CDR2 sequences are LGHNT and FRNRAP. The CDR3 is 17 residues long. Trimming removed 2 bases at V and 0 bases at J, with 14 bases between. CDR3 region: CASGLMQGTSSYNEQFF. DNA for the CDR3: TGTGCTAGTGGTTTGATGCAGGGAACAAGCTCCTACAATGAGCAGTTCTTC.

This clonotype was observed a few times. V gene TRBV5-1 combines with J gene TRBJ2-2, with a possible D match to TRBD1 (5 bases). The CDR3 covers 15 residues. Germline V CDR1 and CDR2: SGHRS, YFSETQ. Trimming removed 4 bases from V and 1 base from J, with 11 bases in between. CDR3 coding DNA: TGCGCCAGCAGCCCGAGCACAGGGAACACCGGGGAGCTGTTTTTT. Its translation is CASSPSTGNTGELFF.

This clonotype has just a few counts. V gene TRBV5-6 combines with J gene TRBJ1-5; D unclear. The germline V gene has CDR1 SGHDT and CDR2 YYEEEE. There are 12 residues in the CDR3. V shed 3 bases and J shed 6 bases, with 7 bases lying between them. For the CDR3, the DNA is TGTGCCAGCAGCTGGGGTGCTCAGCCCCAGCATTTT. Residues: CASSWGAQPQHF.

This clonotype was counted a few times. The chain uses TRBV4-2 and TRBJ2-7; 8 bases are shared with TRBD1. V lost 1 base and J lost 7; bases outside the gene matches: 9. The CDR3 consists of 15 residues. Germline V gene lookup returns CDR1 LGHNA and CDR2 YNFKEQ. The CDR3 is CASSQVPDRAKEQYF. CDR3 bases: TGTGCCAGCAGCCAAGTCCCGGACAGGGCAAAAGAGCAGTACTTC.

This clonotype was detected only a few times. This chain links TRBV20-1 with TRBJ1-2, with D possibly TRBD1 on 5 matching bases. Trimming cost V 4 bases and J 7 bases, with 25 bases left between them. The CDR3 sequence is 16 residues long. Germline V lookup: CDR1 DFQATT, CDR2 SNEGSKA (reference sequence). The CDR3 region is CSANDHFSGTASGYTF. The DNA of the CDR3 is TGCAGTGCTAACGACCATTTCTCCGGGACGGCCTCTGGCTACACCTTC.

This clonotype was observed a few times. CDR3: CASSGQDGYNEQFF. The CDR3 DNA reads TGTGCCAGCAGTGGACAGGACGGTTACAATGAGCAGTTCTTC. The chain employs TRBV12-3 or TRBV12-4 and TRBJ2-1; the match to TRBD1 covers 7 bases. The CDR3 loop spans 14 amino acids. The V and J ends lost 5 bases and 4 bases, in that order; junction bases with no gene match: 5.

The chain recombines TRBV7-2 with TRBJ1-2; 7 bases map to TRBD1. Germline V lookup: CDR1 SGHTA, CDR2 FQGNSA. V lost 2 bases to trimming and J lost 3 bases; unmatched junction nucleotides: 6. The CDR3 runs 15 residues. The CDR3 reads CASSLKTGVDYGYTF. The CDR3 DNA reads TGTGCCAGCAGCTTAAAAACAGGGGTGGACTATGGCTACACCTTC.

This clonotype showed up many times. The genes are TRBV12-3 or TRBV12-4 and TRBJ2-3; a possible D gene is TRBD2 (7 bases). V was shortened by 7 bases and J by 1 base, with 15 bases between the two germline ends. The CDR3 length is 15 residues. The CDR3 nucleotides are TGTGCCAGCACCCTGGGAGGGGGGGGCACAGATACGCAGTATTTT. Translated, it gives CASTLGGGGTDTQYF.

The V gene is TRBV6-1, the J gene TRBJ2-2; the D gene is possibly TRBD2 (5 bases). CDR1 MNHNS and CDR2 SASEGT come from the germline V gene. This CDR3 region has 13 residues. Trimming cost V 2 bases and J 7 bases, with 8 bases left between them. The CDR3 spells CASSERGGGELFF. The CDR3 DNA follows: TGTGCCAGCAGTGAACGTGGAGGCGGGGAGCTGTTTTTT.